These 21 T cell receptor beta chains were sequenced from one sample in a study of T-cell memory formation after mild COVID-19. TCRdb processed the 5' RACE reads anew with MiXCR; each CDR3 protein has one entry. The table shows approximately 570,000 distinct CDR3 sequences, with more than 15% occurring only once. Sequencing was carried out using PBMCs or a T cell subset sorted from them (not recorded which). The source of these receptors is an adult woman who had mild COVID-19 (a few samples of this study predate the infection). Cell type and time point are not known.

The genes are TRBV12-3 or TRBV12-4 and TRBJ1-2, with TRBD1 as a possible D gene (5 bases). CDR3 size: 13 residues. The V and J ends lost 7 bases and 4 bases respectively, with 13 bases between them. The CDR3 DNA follows: TGTGCCAGCACCGGCGGGAGGGGCTATGGCTACACCTTC. Translated: CASTGGRGYGYTF.

The chain carries TRBV12-3 or TRBV12-4 and TRBJ2-3; 9 positions agree with TRBD2. V was pared by 5 bases and J by 5 bases, with 23 bases of the junction left unmatched. The length of the CDR3 is 20 residues. Written as DNA, the CDR3 is TGTGCCAGCAGTGCGACCCGAGAAAGGACTAGCGACTCTCAGGGAGATACGCAGTATTTT. As protein: CASSATRERTSDSQGDTQYF.

The chain uses TRBV6-5 and TRBJ2-5; TRBD1 agrees at 8 bases. CDR1 and CDR2 from the germline V gene are MNHEY and SVGAGI. This CDR3 has 14 amino acids. Trimming cost V 2 bases and J 5 bases; bases outside gene matches: 4. The chain's CDR3 is CASSYGQGPETQYF. Written as DNA, the CDR3 is TGTGCCAGCAGTTACGGACAGGGTCCTGAGACCCAGTACTTC.

V is TRBV3-1 and J is TRBJ2-7; TRBD2 agrees at 7 bases. Germline V gene data show CDR1 as LGHDT and CDR2 as YNNKEL (reference sequence). The CDR3 totals 16 residues. Trimming removed 1 base from V and 7 bases from J; junction bases left unmatched: 13. In nucleotides, the CDR3 is TGTGCCAGCAGCCAAGCCTCTAGCGGCAGACTGGGTGAGCAGTACTTC. Its translation: CASSQASSGRLGEQYF.

CDR3 in amino acids: CATSPRTDNYGYTF. The CDR3 DNA reads TGTGCCACCAGTCCTCGGACAGATAACTATGGCTACACCTTC. The rearrangement links TRBV24-1 to TRBJ1-2; D might be TRBD1 (6 bases). CDR3 size: 14 residues. V lost 6 bases, J lost 1 base, and 11 bases lay in between. Germline-derived CDR1 and CDR2 are KGHDR and SFDVKD.

This clonotype was seen a few times. This may be a read error: a much more frequent sequence differs by one nucleotide. The chain links TRBV27 to TRBJ1-6; D remains ambiguous. CDR3 length: 15 residues. Germline V gene lookup returns CDR1 MNHEY and CDR2 SMNVEV (reference sequence). CDR3 residues: CASSPWSSYKSPLHF. In DNA form, the CDR3 reads TGTGCCAGCAGCCCCTGGAGCTCCTATAAGTCACCCCTCCACTTT.

The chain links TRBV5-1 to TRBJ1-1; maybe TRBD1 (5 bases). V dropped 5 bases and J dropped 1 base, with 12 bases sitting between them. Germline V lookup: CDR1 SGHRS, CDR2 YFSETQ. This CDR3 spans 14 amino acids. The CDR3 loop is CASSSGKGNTEAFF. The CDR3 region has the DNA TGCGCCAGCAGTTCAGGGAAGGGGAACACTGAAGCTTTCTTT.

The rearrangement uses TRBV12-3 or TRBV12-4 and TRBJ1-2, with D maybe TRBD1 (6 bases). CDR3 length: 14 residues. The ends were cut back, 7 bases at V and 0 bases at J, with 12 bases in the middle. The chain's CDR3 is CASKKTGTNYGYTF. As DNA, the CDR3 is TGTGCCAGCAAAAAGACAGGAACTAACTATGGCTACACCTTC.

V usage is TRBV7-9 and J usage is TRBJ1-2; D is undetermined. V was pared by 1 base and J by 9 bases, with 15 bases between. Germline V gene data show CDR1 as SEHNR and CDR2 as FQNEAQ (reference sequence). The CDR3 is made up of 14 amino acids. CDR3 nucleotides: TGTGCCAGCAGCTTAGAAGGGCCCCAGAGGAGCTACACCTTC. Its translation is CASSLEGPQRSYTF.

The chain is built from TRBV20-1 and TRBJ2-1, with D maybe TRBD1 (5 bases). Trimming stripped 1 base from V and 0 bases from J, with 7 bases between. The CDR3 loop spans 14 amino acids. CDR1 and CDR2 from the germline V gene are DFQATT and SNEGSKA (reference sequence). CDR3 sequence (DNA): TGCAGTGCTAGAGCGGACAACTCCTACAATGAGCAGTTCTTC. Amino acid sequence: CSARADNSYNEQFF.

The gene calls are TRBV20-1 and TRBJ2-1; 13 bases are a match to TRBD2. Germline values: CDR1 DFQATT, CDR2 SNEGSKA (reference sequence). The CDR3 runs to 18 residues. J lost 0 bases, V lost 3 bases, and 8 bases had no gene match. In nucleotides, the CDR3 is TGCAGTGCTAGCGGTACTAGCGGGGGGGACTCCTCCTACAATGAGCAGTTCTTC. It yields the protein CSASGTSGGDSSYNEQFF.

The sample holds many counts of this clonotype. The V gene is TRBV24-1, the J gene TRBJ2-7; the D gene is possibly TRBD1 (6 bases). This CDR3 region has 14 residues. Between the trimmed V and J ends, which lost 3 bases and 6 bases, there was a span of 14 bases. CDR1 and CDR2 from the germline V gene are KGHDR and SFDVKD. In DNA, the CDR3 is TGTGCCACCAGTGATCCCTCAACAGGGTTCGAGCAGTACTTC. This encodes CATSDPSTGFEQYF.

The CDR3 spells CATGRDYPYGYTF. The CDR3 region has the DNA TGTGCCACCGGGCGAGACTACCCCTATGGCTACACCTTC. The chain links TRBV15 to TRBJ1-2; no firm D call. Germline assignment: CDR1 LNHNV and CDR2 YYDKDF (reference sequence). CDR3 length equals 13 residues. Trimming cost V 8 bases and J 4 bases, with 14 bases left between them.

The chain combines TRBV24-1 with TRBJ1-5; D not certain. The CDR3 is 14 amino acids. V shed 5 bases and J shed 7 bases, with 14 bases lying between them. In germline, CDR1 is KGHDR, CDR2 SFDVKD. DNA for the CDR3: TGTGCCACCAGTGGAGTAGGGTTAAACCAGCCCCAGCATTTT. Translation: CATSGVGLNQPQHF.

This clonotype was observed a few times. The gene calls are TRBV27 and TRBJ1-2; 10 nucleotides align to TRBD1. Looked up from germline, CDR1 is MNHEY and CDR2 is SMNVEV (reference sequence). V shed 3 bases, J shed 8 bases, and the junction held 9 bases outside the gene matches. CDR3 length equals 15 residues. The CDR3 nucleotides are TGTGCCAGCAGTTTCTCCGGGACAGGGGCGCGGGGCTACACCTTC. It specifies CASSFSGTGARGYTF.

The chain joins TRBV5-1 to TRBJ1-2; the D is unclear. The CDR3 has 14 residues. Trimming removed 2 bases at V and 6 bases at J, with 14 bases between. Germline V gives CDR1 SGHRS, CDR2 YFSETQ. The CDR3 sequence: CASSLEGLVDGYTF. The CDR3, as DNA: TGCGCCAGCAGCTTAGAGGGTCTCGTCGATGGCTACACCTTC.

In this sample, this clonotype turned up many times. V gene TRBV24-1 combines with J gene TRBJ1-4; D might be TRBD1 (5 bases). Germline CDR1 and CDR2: KGHDR and SFDVKD. Trimming took 4 bases from V and 3 from J, leaving 11 bases between them. The CDR3 has 15 residues. The CDR3 DNA reads as TGTGCCACCAGTGACCAAAGGGGCCCTAATGAAAAACTGTTTTTT. Protein product: CATSDQRGPNEKLFF.

This clonotype has a count of ten or more. V gene TRBV5-1 combines with J gene TRBJ2-1; tentative D call: TRBD1 (6 bases). V lost 2 bases to trimming and J lost 7 bases, with 10 bases between them. CDR3 length equals 13 residues. In germline, CDR1 is SGHRS, CDR2 YFSETQ. The CDR3, as DNA: TGCGCCAGCAGCTTACAGGGTGGGAATGAGCAGTTCTTC. Protein: CASSLQGGNEQFF.

The rearrangement uses TRBV3-1 and TRBJ2-1; no firm D call. V was cut by 0 bases and J by 0 bases, with 18 bases left in between. In germline, CDR1 is LGHDT, CDR2 YNNKEL (reference sequence). There are 19 residues in the CDR3. The CDR3 nucleotides are TGTGCCAGCAGCCAAGATTTGCGCGGCAAGTCGAGCTCCTACAATGAGCAGTTCTTC. Translated: CASSQDLRGKSSSYNEQFF.

The chain couples TRBV4-3 to TRBJ2-1; the D is unclear. This CDR3 spans 16 amino acids. With 0 bases removed from V and 2 bases from J, the gap between germline ends came to 11 bases. From germline, CDR1 is LGHNA and CDR2 YSLEER. The CDR3 sequence: CASSQDRGVAYNEQFF. The CDR3 bases are TGCGCCAGCAGCCAAGATCGCGGAGTGGCCTACAATGAGCAGTTCTTC.

This chain uses TRBV3-1 with TRBJ2-3; tentatively, D is TRBD2 (6 bases). Trimming removed 8 bases from V and 6 bases from J, with 18 bases in between. Germline lookup yields CDR1 LGHDT and CDR2 YNNKEL (reference sequence). This CDR3 spans 14 amino acids. CDR3 sequence: CASSRRGTSDTQYF. DNA of the CDR3: TGTGCCAGCTCAAGAAGAGGGACTTCGGATACGCAGTATTTT.